Shown below are 16 T cell receptor beta chains from a single sample sequenced in a study of T cells after yellow fever vaccination. TCRdb analysed the 5' RACE reads with MiXCR anew, one entry per CDR3 protein. The repertoire holds under 400,000 distinct CDR3 sequences, with roughly 12% as singletons. The sample here was PBMCs, taken on the day of the first yellow fever vaccination. These receptors originate from a man between 18 and 29 years old who received the YFV17D yellow fever vaccine.

This clonotype was counted between two and nine times. The chain carries TRBV4-1 and TRBJ1-5; D is ambiguous. Between the trimmed V and J ends, which lost 0 bases and 7 bases, there was a span of 7 bases. This CDR3 is built from 13 residues. Per germline, CDR1 MGHRA and CDR2 YSYEKL. CDR3 bases: TGCGCCAGCAGCCAAGATCAGTTACAGCCCCAGCATTTT. Protein product: CASSQDQLQPQHF.

The sample holds a few counts of this clonotype. J is TRBJ2-5 and V is TRBV4-3, with 7 bases identical to TRBD2. Germline trimming cut 2 bases from V and 4 bases from J; bases unmatched to any gene: 7. The CDR3 length is 15 residues. CDR1 LGHNA and CDR2 YSLEER come from the germline V gene. The DNA of the CDR3 is TGCGCCAGCAGCCAACGGGTGGGCGGGAGAGAGACCCAGTACTTC. This codes for CASSQRVGGRETQYF.

The sample holds many counts of this clonotype. J is TRBJ1-5 and V is TRBV7-9, with 8 bases that match TRBD1. V gave up 4 bases and J gave up 8 bases; unmatched junction bases: 7. This CDR3 has 14 amino acids. The germline V gene encodes CDR1 SEHNR and CDR2 FQNEAQ (reference sequence). CDR3 in DNA: TGTGCCAGCAGCTCCGGACAGGGTCGGGAGCCCCAGCATTTT. Translating gives CASSSGQGREPQHF.

The J gene is TRBJ1-3, the V gene TRBV5-1, with a weak D call TRBD1 (5 bases). The CDR3 is made up of 16 amino acids. In germline, CDR1 is SGHRS, CDR2 YFSETQ. Trimming shortened V by 4 bases and J by 1 base, and 15 bases separated the two germline ends. The CDR3 sequence: CASSAGSTESGNTIYF. The CDR3 DNA reads TGCGCCAGCAGCGCCGGGTCGACAGAATCTGGAAACACCATATATTTT.

This clonotype came up many times. V and J are TRBV7-2 and TRBJ1-1; weak D call: TRBD1 (6 bases). Germline V gene lookup returns CDR1 SGHTA and CDR2 FQGNSA. The CDR3 length is 14 residues. V was trimmed by 6 bases and J by 1 base, leaving 12 bases between them. The CDR3 region has the DNA TGTGCCAGCAGGATGGACAGCCAGAACACTGAAGCTTTCTTT. Protein product: CASRMDSQNTEAFF.

The V gene is TRBV9, the J gene TRBJ1-2; tentative D call: TRBD1 (6 bases). Looked up from germline, CDR1 is SGDLS and CDR2 is YYNGEE. V was trimmed by 0 bases and J by 1 base, leaving 16 bases between them. This CDR3 is built from 17 residues. This CDR3 is CASSVVWYREGNYGYTF. DNA of the CDR3: TGTGCCAGCAGCGTAGTATGGTACAGGGAGGGTAACTATGGCTACACCTTC.

CDR3 nucleotide sequence: TGTGCTAGTGGTTTGTATGGAGATACGCAGTATTTT. Its translation is CASGLYGDTQYF. The chain couples TRBV12-5 to TRBJ2-3, with no clear D. Germline values: CDR1 LGHNT, CDR2 FRNRAP. V lost 2 bases and J 5 bases, leaving 5 bases between the germline ends. The CDR3 has 12 residues.

Only a few counts were recorded for this clonotype. The chain links TRBV19 to TRBJ1-1; D is possibly TRBD1 (6 bases). The V end lost 6 bases, the J end lost 4 bases, and 15 bases lay between the germline ends. The germline CDR1 and CDR2 sequences are LNHDA and SQIVND (reference sequence). The CDR3 is 14 residues long. The CDR3 loop is CASSPSGGGTEAFF. The CDR3 DNA is TGTGCCAGTAGCCCCAGCGGAGGGGGCACTGAAGCTTTCTTT.

The chain links TRBV7-9 to TRBJ2-7; 10 nucleotides line up with TRBD2. J lost 2 bases, V lost 1 base, and 5 bases had no gene match. The CDR3 sequence is 16 residues long. The germline gives CDR1 SEHNR, CDR2 FQNEAQ (reference sequence). The CDR3 spells CASSLDSSGGTYEQYF. In DNA, the CDR3 is TGTGCCAGCAGCTTAGACTCTAGCGGGGGAACCTACGAGCAGTACTTC.

The table lists this clonotype with many counts. This CDR3 is CASSYRTPRSTDTQYF. The DNA for the CDR3 is TGTGCCAGCAGCTATAGGACTCCGAGGAGCACAGATACGCAGTATTTT. V and J are TRBV6-7 and TRBJ2-3; possible D gene TRBD2, 5 bases. TRBV6-7 falls under the ORF class, with uncertain function. There are 16 residues in the CDR3. Trimming left V 6 bases short and J 0 bases short, with 16 bases between.

This clonotype has just one count. This may stem from a read error, because a much larger clone lies one nucleotide away. It is likely a read error, because the conserved phenylalanine at the end of the CDR3 is missing. This chain joins TRBV12-3 or TRBV12-4 and TRBJ2-7; D not certain. Trimming removed 3 bases from V and 3 bases from J, with 12 bases in between. The CDR3 covers 14 residues. The CDR3 DNA reads as TGTGCCAGCAGTTTGGGTGGAGACATCTACGAGCAGTACTCC. Its protein is CASSLGGDIYEQYS.

On this clonotype: An end of the junction differs from the germline gene, which may be a read error. The chain carries TRBV5-4 and TRBJ2-3; the match to TRBD2 covers 12 bases. The CDR3 totals 17 residues. CDR1 and CDR2 from the germline V gene are SGHNT and YYREEE (reference sequence). The CDR3 here is CASSLASGGATTGTQYF. DNA for the CDR3: TGTGCCAGCAGCTTGGCTAGCGGGGGGGCCACCACAGGTACGCAGTATTTT.

V and J are TRBV5-1 and TRBJ2-5; 9 nucleotides align to TRBD1. J lost 2 bases, V lost 1 base, and 6 bases had no gene match. This CDR3 contains 16 residues. Germline values: CDR1 SGHRS, CDR2 YFSETQ. CDR3 DNA: TGCGCCAGCAGCTTGCCCGGGACAGGGAGGCAAGAGACCCAGTACTTC. Amino acid sequence: CASSLPGTGRQETQYF. Based on the CDR3 plus reference TRBV5-1 and TRBJ2-5, the full variable domain is KAGVTQTPRYLIKTRGQQVTLSCSPISGHRSVSWYQQTPGQGLQFLFEYFSETQRNKGNFPGRFSGRQFSNSRSEMNVSTLELGDSALYLCASSLPGTGRQETQYFGPGTRLLVL.

This clonotype was seen more than once but under ten times. In nucleotides, the CDR3 is TGCGCCAGCCGACTTCACCCTAATAAAGGAGCAACTAATGAAAAACTGTTTTTT. This sequence encodes CASRLHPNKGATNEKLFF. The rearrangement links TRBV5-1 to TRBJ1-4; D gene ambiguous. This CDR3 region has 18 residues. CDR1 SGHRS and CDR2 YFSETQ come from the germline V gene. Trimming took 7 bases from V and 0 from J, leaving 22 bases between them.

This clonotype was detected only a few times. The chain has TRBV29-1 and TRBJ2-7; no definite D call. The V end lost 5 bases, the J end lost 2 bases, and 4 bases lay between the germline ends. CDR1 and CDR2 from the germline V gene are SQVTM and ANQGSEA. The CDR3 is made up of 10 amino acids. This CDR3 reads CSVLTYEQYF. CDR3 in DNA: TGCAGCGTTTTGACCTACGAGCAGTACTTC.

The table lists this clonotype with a few counts. The chain has TRBV10-3 and TRBJ2-5; no clear D. The V and J ends lost 6 bases and 6 bases respectively, with 17 bases between them. This CDR3 contains 14 residues. Germline loops: CDR1 ENHRY, CDR2 SYGVKD. The CDR3 nucleotides are TGTGCCATCAGCAGAGATATAGGAACTCAGACCCAGTACTTC. This gives the protein CAISRDIGTQTQYF.